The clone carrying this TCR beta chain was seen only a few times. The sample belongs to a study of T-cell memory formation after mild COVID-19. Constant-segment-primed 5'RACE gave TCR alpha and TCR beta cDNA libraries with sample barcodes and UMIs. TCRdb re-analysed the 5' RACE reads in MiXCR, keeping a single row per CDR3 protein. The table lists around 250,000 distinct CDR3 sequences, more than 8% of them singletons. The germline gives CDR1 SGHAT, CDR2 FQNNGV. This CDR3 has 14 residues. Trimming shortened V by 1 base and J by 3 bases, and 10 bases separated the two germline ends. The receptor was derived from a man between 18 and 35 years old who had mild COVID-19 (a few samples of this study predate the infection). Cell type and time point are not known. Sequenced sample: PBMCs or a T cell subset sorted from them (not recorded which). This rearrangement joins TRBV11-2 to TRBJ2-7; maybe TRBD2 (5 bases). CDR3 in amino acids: CASSLGGSLYEQYV. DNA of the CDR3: TGTGCCAGCAGCTTAGGCGGGTCCCTCTACGAGCAGTACGTC.